Shown below are 21 T cell receptor beta chains from a single sample sequenced in a study of blood T cell repertoires in COVID-19. TCRdb keeps only in-frame clones here, not all; method: immunoSEQ multiplex PCR. The table includes about 150,000 clones, roughly 84% detected once. Material: peripheral blood. Every receptor here comes from a man in his sixties with COVID-19, enrolled during active disease.

The V call is TRBV3-1 (or the pseudogene TRBV3-2), the J call TRBJ2-1; 11 bases fit TRBD2. The CDR3 loop spans 15 amino acids. Germline lookup yields CDR1 LGHDT and CDR2 YNNKEL (reference sequence). The junction had 6 bases not matched to a gene; V was cut back by 7 bases and J by 4 bases. CDR3 sequence reads: CASNLAGGMYNEQFF. As DNA, the CDR3 is TGTGCCAGCAACCTAGCGGGGGGTATGTACAATGAGCAGTTCTTC.

The chain carries TRBV2 and TRBJ1-6; maybe TRBD1 (5 bases). Per germline, CDR1 SNHLY and CDR2 FYNNEI. Trimming stripped 7 bases from V and 9 bases from J, with 16 bases between. The CDR3 consists of 14 residues. The DNA of the CDR3 is TGTGCCAGCAACGGGGGGAACCGGGGTTCACCCCTCCACTTT. Translated: CASNGGNRGSPLHF.

The rearrangement uses TRBV11-2 and TRBJ1-5; D unresolved. V was shortened by 1 base and J by 6 bases, with 13 bases between the two germline ends. Germline V gene sequence: CDR1 SGHAT, CDR2 FQNNGV. The CDR3 runs to 15 residues. CDR3: CASSLAWGGSQPQHF. The CDR3 region has the DNA TGTGCCAGCAGCTTAGCGTGGGGTGGGAGTCAGCCCCAGCATTTT.

The CDR3 here is CATHGLAGGETQYF. CDR3 in DNA: TGCGCCACGCACGGTTTGGCGGGAGGGGAGACCCAGTACTTC. The chain is built from TRBV10-1 and TRBJ2-5; the match to TRBD2 covers 9 bases. The V gene's germline CDR1 is WNHNN and CDR2 SYGVQD (reference sequence). With 10 bases clipped from V and 5 bases from J, the junction kept 11 bases outside the gene matches. The CDR3 has 14 residues.

The chain is built from TRBV27 and TRBJ2-5, with unresolved D. The V end was cut by 0 bases, the J end by 4 bases, with 12 bases between. The germline CDR1 and CDR2 sequences are MNHEY and SMNVEV (reference sequence). CDR3 size: 15 residues. CDR3 protein: CASSLSRRFGETQYF. CDR3 DNA: TGTGCCAGCAGTTTATCGAGGCGATTCGGAGAGACCCAGTACTTC.

This rearrangement joins TRBV9 to TRBJ1-2; D may be TRBD1 (5 bases). The V gene lost 0 bases and the J gene lost 7 bases, with 19 bases spanning the gap. The CDR3 spans 16 residues. CDR1 SGDLS and CDR2 YYNGEE come from the germline V gene. CDR3 in DNA: TGTGCCAGCAGCGTAGAAATTAGTGGGGGAGGAGGTGGCTACACCTTC. It translates to CASSVEISGGGGGYTF.

This clone showed up just once. The chain has TRBV29-1 and TRBJ1-5; D is ambiguous. The CDR3 spans 13 residues. V lost 2 bases and J 3 bases, leaving 8 bases between the germline ends. Germline values: CDR1 SQVTM, CDR2 ANQGSEA. The DNA of the CDR3 is TGCAGCGTTGAAACGTCAGACAATCAGCCCCAGCATTTT. Translated: CSVETSDNQPQHF.

The chain couples TRBV12-5 to TRBJ2-5; TRBD2 agrees at 11 bases. The CDR3 has 15 residues. V dropped 7 bases and J dropped 7; count of bases not matched to a gene: 11. In germline, CDR1 is LGHNT, CDR2 FRNRAP. The DNA for the CDR3 is TGTGCTAGTGCTCCTTCTAGCGGGAGGATCGCGACCCAGTACTTC. This translates into CASAPSSGRIATQYF.

The V and J genes are TRBV28 and TRBJ1-4, with TRBD1 identical over 11 bases. CDR1 and CDR2 (germline): MDHEN, SYDVKM. V shed 5 bases, J shed 2 bases, and the junction held 1 base outside the gene matches. CDR3 length: 15 amino acids. The CDR3 region has the DNA TGTGCCAGCAGTGGGACAGGGGGGACTAATGAAAAACTGTTTTTT. This sequence encodes CASSGTGGTNEKLFF.

This chain links TRBV15 with TRBJ1-5; 8 bases line up with TRBD1. This CDR3 is built from 15 residues. Trimming at V came to 5 bases and at J to 4 bases, leaving 7 bases not matched to a gene. Germline V gene data show CDR1 as LNHNV and CDR2 as YYDKDF (reference sequence). The CDR3 loop is CATSSGQGGNQPQHF. The DNA for the CDR3 is TGTGCCACCAGCTCAGGACAGGGAGGGAATCAGCCCCAGCATTTT.

The rearrangement links TRBV5-1 to TRBJ2-6; maybe TRBD1 (5 bases). The V gene's germline CDR1 is SGHRS and CDR2 YFSETQ. The CDR3 covers 17 residues. Trimming pared 2 bases from V and 4 bases from J, leaving 16 bases between. CDR3 region: CASSLLDSRRGANVLTF. The CDR3 DNA follows: TGCGCCAGCAGCTTACTCGACAGCCGGAGAGGGGCCAACGTCCTGACTTTC. The full variable domain, rest sourced from reference TRBV5-1 and TRBJ2-6, is KAGVTQTPRYLIKTRGQQVTLSCSPISGHRSVSWYQQTPGQGLQFLFEYFSETQRNKGNFPGRFSGRQFSNSRSEMNVSTLELGDSALYLCASSLLDSRRGANVLTFGAGSRLTVL.

The rearrangement links TRBV29-1 to TRBJ1-3; maybe TRBD1 (5 bases). V dropped 6 bases and J dropped 1 base, with 7 bases sitting between them. Germline V lookup: CDR1 SQVTM, CDR2 ANQGSEA. The CDR3 is made up of 12 amino acids. CDR3 sequence: CSVAGSGNTIYF. Written as DNA, the CDR3 is TGCAGCGTAGCAGGGTCTGGAAACACCATATATTTT.

V is TRBV21-1 and J is TRBJ1-2. TRBV21-1 corresponds to a pseudogene. The CDR3 contains 14 residues. Here the CDR3 reads CASSKDGGGSSYTF. CDR3 DNA sequence: TGTGCCAGCAGCAAAGACGGGGGGGGATCGAGCTACACCTTC.

This clone is a singleton in its sample. The V and J genes are TRBV30 and TRBJ1-3; 8 nucleotides agree with TRBD1. Germline trimming cut 3 bases from V and 5 bases from J; bases unmatched to any gene: 3. This CDR3 spans 13 amino acids. Germline V lookup: CDR1 GTSNPN, CDR2 SVGIG (reference sequence). In DNA, the CDR3 is TGTGCCTGGAGACGGGACAGGCGAAACACCATATATTTT. Translated, it gives CAWRRDRRNTIYF.

The V call is TRBV7-6, the J call TRBJ1-4; 9 nucleotides line up with TRBD1. V gave up 1 base and J gave up 8 bases; unmatched junction bases: 11. Germline V gene lookup returns CDR1 SGHVS and CDR2 FNYEAQ. The CDR3 totals 17 residues. The CDR3 is CASSLDLQGARREKLFF. DNA for the CDR3: TGTGCCAGCAGCTTAGATCTACAGGGGGCGCGGAGGGAAAAACTGTTTTTT. Combining the CDR3 with reference TRBV7-6 and TRBJ1-4 gives the whole variable domain GAGVSQSPRYKVTKRGQDVALRCDPISGHVSLYWYRQALGQGPEFLTYFNYEAQQDKSGLPNDRFSAERPEGSISTLTIQRTEQRDSAMYRCASSLDLQGARREKLFFGSGTQLSVL.

This chain links TRBV18 with TRBJ1-2; D is uncertain. The CDR3 extends over 13 amino acids. Germline assignment: CDR1 KGHSH and CDR2 LQKENI. V gave up 6 bases and J gave up 8 bases, with 16 bases separating them. In nucleotides, the CDR3 is TGTGCCAGCTCCCTTCTCGAGGCCGGCGGCTACACCTTC. Its protein is CASSLLEAGGYTF.

The V gene is TRBV3-1 (or the pseudogene TRBV3-2), the J gene TRBJ2-7; TRBD2 matches at 7 bases. Germline loops: CDR1 LGHDT, CDR2 YNNKEL (reference sequence). J gave up 0 bases and V 1 base, and 6 bases lay outside the gene matches. The CDR3 extends over 16 amino acids. In DNA, the CDR3 is TGTGCCAGCAGCCAAGCAAACGGGGGGATCTCCTACGAGCAGTACTTC. This gives the protein CASSQANGGISYEQYF.

The chain uses TRBV11-2 and TRBJ2-1, with 9 positions matching TRBD2. Germline CDR1 is SGHAT and CDR2 is FQNNGV. This CDR3 has 13 amino acids. With 1 base clipped from V and 12 bases from J, the junction kept 4 bases outside the gene matches. CDR3: CASSLGLAASQFF. For the CDR3, the DNA is TGTGCCAGCAGCTTAGGACTAGCGGCTTCGCAGTTCTTC.

CDR3 coding DNA: TGTGCCAGCAGCCAGGACAGTAACGGAGATACGCAGTATTTT. This translates into CASSQDSNGDTQYF. The chain carries TRBV7-2 and TRBJ2-3, with D perhaps TRBD1 (6 bases). The CDR3 length is 14 residues. Trimming shortened V by 5 bases and J by 5 bases, and 14 bases separated the two germline ends. Germline V gives CDR1 SGHTA, CDR2 FQGNSA.

The rearrangement links TRBV5-1 to TRBJ2-7; 9 nucleotides agree with TRBD1. The CDR3 extends over 15 amino acids. Germline CDR1 is SGHRS and CDR2 is YFSETQ. The trim removed 4 bases at V and 5 bases at J, leaving 10 bases unmatched. CDR3 sequence: CASSGGQGNSNEQYF. CDR3 nucleotide sequence: TGCGCCAGCAGCGGGGGACAGGGCAATTCGAACGAGCAGTACTTC.

The chain carries TRBV6-1 and TRBJ1-3; 8 positions agree with TRBD1. J gave up 0 bases and V 2 bases, and 6 bases lay outside the gene matches. The CDR3 has 17 amino acids. CDR1 and CDR2 from the germline V gene are MNHNS and SASEGT. CDR3 loop: CASSENGQGSSGNTIYF. As DNA, the CDR3 is TGTGCCAGCAGTGAAAATGGACAGGGCTCCTCTGGAAACACCATATATTTT.